The clone carrying this TCR beta chain was detected only once. The record originates from a study of T cell changes during pregnancy in multiple sclerosis. CDR3 size: 13 residues. Germline assignment: CDR1 SNHLY and CDR2 FYNNEI. The V end lost 10 bases, the J end lost 6 bases, and 15 bases lay between the germline ends. Produced via immunoSEQ multiplex PCR; TCRdb's table is partial and in-frame only. The repertoire holds approximately 54,000 clones, with about nine tenths as singletons. The sequences come from peripheral blood, collected after pregnancy. This chain connects TRBV2 to TRBJ1-4; TRBD1 is a possible D gene (5 bases). The TCR sequence derives from a female donor in good health, enrolled as a control in a pregnancy study. The CDR3 loop is CATMGRVDEKLFF. The CDR3 nucleotides read TGTGCCACGATGGGCAGGGTGGATGAAAAACTGTTTTTT.